Sequencing of this TCR beta chain was carried out in a study of CD8 T cells in ankylosing spondylitis. CDR3 size: 16 residues. With 9 bases clipped from V and 1 base from J, the junction kept 3 bases outside the gene matches. The germline V gene has CDR1 ENHRY and CDR2 SYGVKD. TCRdb processed the 5' RACE reads anew with MiXCR; each CDR3 protein has one entry. This sample has 200,000 to 250,000 distinct CDR3 sequences; about 10% occur once, and the top ten carry roughly 23%. Specimen: blood, either unsorted or a sorted T cell fraction (not recorded which). The J gene is TRBJ2-2, the V gene TRBV10-3; TRBD2 matches 15 bases. The TCR comes from a male donor with ankylosing spondylitis or in good health (not recorded which). In DNA form, the CDR3 reads TGTGCCATTGGGACTAGCGGGGGGAGGAACACCGGGGAGCTGTTTTTT. Translation gives CAIGTSGGRNTGELFF.